These 9 T cell receptor beta chains share one sample of origin, sequenced in a study of cytomegalovirus exposure and HLA in healthy donors. The PCR made use of 60 Vbeta and 13 Jbeta primers. The assay was immunoSEQ multiplex PCR, and TCRdb's table has in-frame clones only and misses some. The repertoire holds 120,000 or so clones, over 70% seen once, with 3.5% to 4.5% in the top ten. What was sequenced was PBMCs. The source of these receptors is a middle-aged man in good health and CMV-seropositive.

This clone has only a few counts. The genes are TRBV29-1 and TRBJ2-2, with D perhaps TRBD1 (6 bases). V lost 7 bases and J 0 bases, leaving 9 bases between the germline ends. Germline CDR1 is SQVTM and CDR2 is ANQGSEA. The CDR3 spans 13 residues. This CDR3 reads CSAGTPNTGELFF. DNA for the CDR3: TGCAGCGCCGGGACACCGAACACCGGGGAGCTGTTTTTT.

CDR3 nucleotide sequence: TGTGCCAGCAGCTTGGCGCTTCCAGGGAATGAGCAGTTCTTC. This sequence encodes CASSLALPGNEQFF. The chain employs TRBV5-8 and TRBJ2-1; tentative D call: TRBD1 (5 bases). V was shortened by 0 bases and J by 7 bases, with 11 bases between the two germline ends. Germline CDR1 and CDR2: SGHTS and YDEGEE. The length of the CDR3 is 14 residues.

The V call is TRBV29-1, the J call TRBJ1-2; no clear D. The CDR3 has 15 amino acids. Germline values: CDR1 SQVTM, CDR2 ANQGSEA. V lost 6 bases and J lost 4, with 21 bases in between. The CDR3 protein is CSVPHRDTNPYGYTF. The CDR3 DNA reads TGCAGCGTGCCCCATCGGGATACGAACCCCTATGGCTACACCTTC.

This chain joins TRBV6-5 and TRBJ2-6, with 7 bases that match TRBD1. This CDR3 is built from 14 residues. V was clipped by 6 bases and J by 7 bases; unmatched bases: 6. The germline V gene has CDR1 MNHEY and CDR2 SVGAGI. The CDR3: CASRTGADANVLTF. As DNA, the CDR3 is TGTGCCAGCAGAACAGGGGCTGATGCCAACGTCCTGACTTTC.

With respect to this clone: An end of the junction does not agree with germline; a read error may underlie this. This chain links TRBV19 with TRBJ1-6, with 9 bases that match TRBD1. This CDR3 region has 14 residues. Germline assignment: CDR1 LNHDA and CDR2 SQIVND (reference sequence). CDR3 region: CAGSAGTGNSPLHF. The DNA for the CDR3 is TGTGCCGGTAGCGCCGGGACAGGGAACTCACCCCTCCACTTT.

The chain joins TRBV28 to TRBJ1-1; D ambiguous. CDR3 length equals 14 residues. Germline V lookup: CDR1 MDHEN, CDR2 SYDVKM. Between the trimmed V and J ends, which lost 6 bases and 3 bases, there was a span of 14 bases. CDR3 amino acids: CASSLGSSDTEAFF. The CDR3, as DNA: TGTGCCAGCAGCCTCGGGAGTTCGGACACTGAAGCTTTCTTT.

The V and J genes are TRBV19 and TRBJ1-5, with D possibly matching TRBD1 (6 bases). V lost 5 bases to trimming and J lost 0 bases, with 11 bases between them. The CDR3 consists of 15 residues. Per the germline V gene, CDR1 is LNHDA and CDR2 is SQIVND (reference sequence). The CDR3 protein is CASSQQGISNQPQHF. In DNA, the CDR3 is TGTGCCAGTAGTCAACAGGGAATTAGCAATCAGCCCCAGCATTTT.

This clone was picked up a small number of times. V and J are TRBV19 and TRBJ1-5; the match to TRBD1 covers 9 bases. From germline, CDR1 is LNHDA and CDR2 SQIVND (reference sequence). The trim removed 5 bases at V and 6 bases at J, leaving 5 bases unmatched. This CDR3 is built from 14 residues. CDR3 region: CASSWDRDVQPQHF. In DNA form, the CDR3 reads TGTGCCAGTAGTTGGGACAGGGACGTTCAGCCCCAGCATTTT.

The chain carries TRBV5-1 and TRBJ2-1, with 7 bases matching TRBD2. CDR3 length: 17 residues. Per the germline V gene, CDR1 is SGHRS and CDR2 is YFSETQ. The junction had 17 bases not matched to a gene; V was cut back by 4 bases and J by 7 bases. The DNA for the CDR3 is TGCGCCAGCAGCCCTCTAGCGGACCCAACCCATTTGAATGAGCAGTTCTTC. Protein: CASSPLADPTHLNEQFF.